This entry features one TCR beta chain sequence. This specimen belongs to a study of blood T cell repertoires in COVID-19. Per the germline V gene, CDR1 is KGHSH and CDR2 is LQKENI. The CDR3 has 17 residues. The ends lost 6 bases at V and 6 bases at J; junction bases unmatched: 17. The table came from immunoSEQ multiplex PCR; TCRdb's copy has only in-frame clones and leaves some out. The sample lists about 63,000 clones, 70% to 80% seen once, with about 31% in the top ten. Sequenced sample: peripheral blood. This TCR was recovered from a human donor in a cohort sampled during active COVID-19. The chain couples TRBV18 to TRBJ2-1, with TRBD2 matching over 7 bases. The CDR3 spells CASSRYETGGGVNEQFF. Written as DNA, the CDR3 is TGTGCCAGCTCTCGATACGAAACGGGAGGAGGTGTCAATGAGCAGTTCTTC.